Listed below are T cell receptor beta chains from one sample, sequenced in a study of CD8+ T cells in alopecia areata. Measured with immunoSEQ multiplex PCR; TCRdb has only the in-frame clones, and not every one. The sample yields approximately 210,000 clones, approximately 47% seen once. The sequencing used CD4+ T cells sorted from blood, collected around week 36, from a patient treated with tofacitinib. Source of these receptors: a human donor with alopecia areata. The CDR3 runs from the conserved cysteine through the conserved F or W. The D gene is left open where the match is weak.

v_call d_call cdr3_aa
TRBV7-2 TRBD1 CASSFAGTGRETQYF
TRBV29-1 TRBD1 CSVEDPRTGFSEQYF
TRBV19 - CASSIRVGAQPQHF
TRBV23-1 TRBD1 CEDREGGEQYF
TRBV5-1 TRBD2 CASSLLAGGPDTQYF
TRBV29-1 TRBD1 CRTRTGGGTYEQYF
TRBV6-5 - CASKANAGDETQYF
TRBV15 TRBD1 CATSRLMGQSLYEQYF
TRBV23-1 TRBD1 CASSPDRALQETQYF
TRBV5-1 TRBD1 CASRQGQGDTGELFF
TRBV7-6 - CASSPPQAPSTDTQYF
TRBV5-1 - CASRRGSYNEQFF
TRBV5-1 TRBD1 CASSEQGSDTQYF
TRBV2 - CASREAEDTQYF
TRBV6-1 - CASSGLFGRGSYNEQFF
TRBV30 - CAFSAVSNQPQHF
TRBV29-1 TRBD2 CSSGGVAGGGNEQFF
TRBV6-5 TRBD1 CASSYRGRDGYTF
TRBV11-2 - CASSLHREAFF
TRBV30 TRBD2 CAWRLGRAYEQYF
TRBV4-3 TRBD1 CASSPTGGGGYTF
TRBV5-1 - CASSLDKPDTQYF
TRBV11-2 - CASSLIFRDNEQFF
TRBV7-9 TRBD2 CASSFLRLAQETQYF
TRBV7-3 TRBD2 CASSFAAGGANEQFF
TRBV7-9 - CASSLAGAVKEGQYF
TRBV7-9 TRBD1 CASSLYRTGNYEQYF
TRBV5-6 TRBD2 CASSRNPGLAAETQYF
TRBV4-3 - CASSQRMGQPQHF
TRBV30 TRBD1 CAWSDDRAHNEQFF
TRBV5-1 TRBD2 CASSRAGAGSYNEQFF
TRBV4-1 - CASSQDLTGELFF
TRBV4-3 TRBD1 CASSLRQGTSEAFF
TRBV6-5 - CASGQRGNTIYF
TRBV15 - CATSRGPSQETQYF
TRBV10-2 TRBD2 CASSPLAGAADTQYF
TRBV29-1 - CSVEGQGEAFF
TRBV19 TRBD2 CASSILGLAGSYEQYF
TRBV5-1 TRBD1 CASSWTGSGNQPQHF
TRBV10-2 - CASSEQKFTDTQYF
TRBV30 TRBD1 CAWDRGDLYYGYTF
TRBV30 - CAWSVLGDLATEAFF
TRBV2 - CASSAAGTYGYTF
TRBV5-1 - CASSLGGYSFEETQYF
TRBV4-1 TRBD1 CASSQRDRVGEQYF